This is a list of T cell receptor beta chains from one sample in a study of T-cell reconstitution after alpha-beta-depleted transplantation in children. TCRdb ran MiXCR on the PCR reads and lists one entry per CDR3 protein. The sample consists of about 400,000 distinct CDR3 sequences, about a sixth of them appearing once. The sequences come from PBMCs, mostly from graft donor cells, collected 360 days after TCRalphabeta/CD19-depleted stem cell transplant. These receptors all stem from a boy under three years old who had a stem cell transplant for Wiskott-Aldrich syndrome, so the T cells may come from the graft donor. Both conserved end residues are part of each CDR3. The D gene is left open where the match is weak. The size of a clone is reported for some rows only, either as once, few or many, or as a class for expanded clones.

>TRBV5-1|.|TRBD2|TRBJ2-3
TGCGCCAGCACCGGGACTAGTTTGGATACGCAGTATTTT
CASTGTSLDTQYF
>TRBV7-8|.|.|TRBJ2-5
TGTGCCAGCAGCTTAAGGGCAGGGGGGATGGAGACCCAGTACTTC
CASSLRAGGMETQYF
>TRBV29-1|.|.|TRBJ2-1
TGCAGCGTTGGAGGACTAAGTGTCTCTCCCTACAATGAGCAGTTCTTC
CSVGGLSVSPYNEQFF
>TRBV5-1|few|.|TRBJ2-5
TGCGCCAGGACACCGATAAGGCTACTCATGGGAGAGACCCAGTACTTC
CARTPIRLLMGETQYF
>TRBV20-1|once|.|TRBJ2-3
TGCAGTGCCCTCGGCACAGATACGCAGTATTTT
CSALGTDTQYF
>TRBV12-3/TRBV12-4|few|.|TRBJ2-2
TGTGCCAGCAGTTTAAGTCGTTGGGGAGCGAACACCGGGGAGCTGTTTTTT
CASSLSRWGANTGELFF
>TRBV12-3/TRBV12-4|.|.|TRBJ2-2
TGTGCCAGCCTGGGTTCGAACACCGGGGAGCTGTTTTTT
CASLGSNTGELFF
>TRBV10-3|few|.|TRBJ2-2
TGTGCCGTGACGGACAGCCTTACCGGGGAGCTGTTTTTT
CAVTDSLTGELFF
>TRBV7-9|few|.|TRBJ2-3
TGTGCCAGCAGCTTCCCCGGAAAGACCCGCACAGATACGCAGTATTTT
CASSFPGKTRTDTQYF
>TRBV3-1|.|.|TRBJ2-7
TGTGCCAGCAGCCAAGAAATAGGTTCCTACGAGCAGTACTTC
CASSQEIGSYEQYF
>TRBV27|few|TRBD1|TRBJ2-7
TGTGCCAGCAGTTCATACAGGGGGTACCCTTACGAGCAGTACTTC
CASSSYRGYPYEQYF
>TRBV2|.|.|TRBJ2-1
TGTGCCAGCGACGGCTACAATGAGCAGTTCTTC
CASDGYNEQFF
>TRBV12-3/TRBV12-4|few|.|TRBJ2-5
TGTGCCAGCAGTTTCATGGGACAAGAGACCCAGTACTTC
CASSFMGQETQYF
>TRBV21-1|.|.|TRBJ1-2
TGTGCCAGCAGCACCCCCCTGGGGTATGGCTACACCTTC
CASSTPLGYGYTF
>TRBV12-3/TRBV12-4|few|TRBD1|TRBJ1-1
TGTGCCAGCACTGCGGACAGGTCCATGAACACTGAAGCTTTCTTT
CASTADRSMNTEAFF
>TRBV10-1|few|.|TRBJ2-3
TGCGCCAGCAGCTTACTACGTGGAGAGTTGGATACGCAGTATTTT
CASSLLRGELDTQYF
>TRBV6-1|.|.|TRBJ2-5
TGTGCCAGCAGTGCCTACCCTAGGGGGTCGGCTAGAGAGACCCAGTACTTC
CASSAYPRGSARETQYF
>TRBV15|many|TRBD1|TRBJ2-7
TGTGCCACCAGCAGAGGTGACAGGGACGAGCAGTACTTC
CATSRGDRDEQYF
>TRBV5-1|few|.|TRBJ2-5
TGCGCCAGCAGCTTGGCCTGGGTTCGGGAAGAGACCCAGTACTTC
CASSLAWVREETQYF
>TRBV27|.|.|TRBJ1-6
TGTGCCAGCAGTCCCCGGGACGGACGAAATTCACCCCTCCACTTT
CASSPRDGRNSPLHF
>TRBV18|.|TRBD1|TRBJ2-7
TGTGCCAGCTCAGGGACAGGGATCTCCTACGAGCAGTACTTC
CASSGTGISYEQYF
>TRBV11-2|many|.|TRBJ2-1
TGTGCCAGCAGCCTACAGGGTCTCTCCTACAATGAGCAGTTCTTC
CASSLQGLSYNEQFF
>TRBV12-3/TRBV12-4|once|.|TRBJ1-5
TGTGCCAGCAGTTGGCGAGGGAAAATCAATCAGCCCCAGCATTTT
CASSWRGKINQPQHF
>TRBV12-3/TRBV12-4|few|.|TRBJ2-5
TGTGCCAGCGCCCCGGGGCGAGGAGAGACCCAGTACTTC
CASAPGRGETQYF
>TRBV5-1|many|.|TRBJ1-1
TGCGCCAGCAGCTTGGTGGGGGGGCTGAACACTGAAGCTTTCTTT
CASSLVGGLNTEAFF